This entry describes one T cell receptor (beta chain). Its antigen is unidentified. With 5 bases removed from V and 4 bases from J, the gap between germline ends came to 11 bases. CDR1 and CDR2 (germline): ENHRY, SYGVKD. This CDR3 is built from 13 residues. The sample belongs to a study of cytomegalovirus exposure and HLA in healthy donors. Primers included in the PCR were 60 Vbeta and 13 Jbeta primers. Only in-frame clones appear in the TCRdb table, and some are missing; sequencing was by immunoSEQ multiplex PCR. Reported are over 100,000 clones; the ten largest clones contain approximately 1.6%. Whole-study results and caveats: Later work showed greater clonal expansion in HLA-associated TCR beta chains than in equally common others.

Sequenced input: PBMCs. This TCR was recovered from a woman in her 40s in good health and CMV-seropositive. The chain has TRBV10-3 and TRBJ2-5, with a weak D call TRBD1 (6 bases). CDR3 in DNA: TGTGCCATCAGTTCTGGGGGCGGAGAGACCCAGTACTTC. As protein: CAISSGGGETQYF.